This TCR beta chain was captured in a study of Graves' ophthalmopathy and Graves' hyperthyroidism. Study details: Ophthalmopathy absent within 18 months of follow-up marked hyperthyroidism as stable.

Other autoimmune diseases, uncontrolled infections, pregnancy or lactation led to the exclusion of patients. Regarding the study as a whole: With a specificity of just over 72% and a sensitivity of roughly 71%, the model predicted ophthalmopathy progression. The authors also found most expanded thyroid clonotypes above 0.001 frequency in blood.

Investigators amplified TCR beta CDR3 regions from RNA transcripts. The workflow started with a first-round RT-PCR run with HTBI primers and then moved on to a second-round multiplex PCR. TCRdb independently ran MiXCR on the multiplex PCR reads; one entry per CDR3 protein. The sample shows around 1.1 million distinct CDR3 sequences, approximately 35% of them seen only once. A word on this clonotype: Its specificity is not known.

In germline, CDR1 is DFQATT, CDR2 SNEGSKA (reference sequence). The V end was cut by 8 bases, the J end by 5 bases, with 16 bases between. This CDR3 spans 14 amino acids. This chain connects TRBV20-1 to TRBJ1-6; a possible D gene is TRBD1 (5 bases). The TCR originated in an adult man with Graves' hyperthyroidism. The sample taken for sequencing was peripheral blood or thyroid tissue (not recorded which). This CDR3 is CSPYGTVDNSPLHF. DNA for the CDR3: TGCAGTCCCTACGGGACGGTGGATAATTCACCCCTCCACTTT.